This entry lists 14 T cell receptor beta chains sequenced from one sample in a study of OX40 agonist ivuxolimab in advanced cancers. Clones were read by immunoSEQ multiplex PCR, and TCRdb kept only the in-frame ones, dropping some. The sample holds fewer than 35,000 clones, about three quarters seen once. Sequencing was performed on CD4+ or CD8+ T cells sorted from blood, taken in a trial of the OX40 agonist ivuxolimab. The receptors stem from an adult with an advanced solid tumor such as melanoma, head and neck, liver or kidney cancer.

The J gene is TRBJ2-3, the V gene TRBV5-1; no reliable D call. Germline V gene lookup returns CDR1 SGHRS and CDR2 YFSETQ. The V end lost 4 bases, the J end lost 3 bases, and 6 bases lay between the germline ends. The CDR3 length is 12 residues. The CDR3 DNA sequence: TGCGCCAGCAGCACCCGGACAGATACGCAGTATTTT. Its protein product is CASSTRTDTQYF.

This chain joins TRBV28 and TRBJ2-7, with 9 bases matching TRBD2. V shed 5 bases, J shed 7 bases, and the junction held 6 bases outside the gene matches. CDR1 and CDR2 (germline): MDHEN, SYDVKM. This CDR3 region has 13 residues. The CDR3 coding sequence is TGTGCCAGCAGTAGTGCGGGGGGGTGGGAGCAGTACTTC. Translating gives CASSSAGGWEQYF.

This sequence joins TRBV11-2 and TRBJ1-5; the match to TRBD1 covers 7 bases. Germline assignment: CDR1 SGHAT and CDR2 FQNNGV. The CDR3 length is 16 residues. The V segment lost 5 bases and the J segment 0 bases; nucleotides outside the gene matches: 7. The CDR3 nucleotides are TGTGCCAGCAGCCCTGGGACAGTATATAGCAATCAGCCCCAGCATTTT. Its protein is CASSPGTVYSNQPQHF.

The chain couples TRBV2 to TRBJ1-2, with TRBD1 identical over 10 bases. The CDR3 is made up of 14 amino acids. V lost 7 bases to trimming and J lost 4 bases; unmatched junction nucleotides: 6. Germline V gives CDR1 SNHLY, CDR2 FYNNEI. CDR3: CASTPGTGVYGYTF. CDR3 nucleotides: TGTGCCAGCACTCCCGGGACAGGGGTCTATGGCTACACCTTC.

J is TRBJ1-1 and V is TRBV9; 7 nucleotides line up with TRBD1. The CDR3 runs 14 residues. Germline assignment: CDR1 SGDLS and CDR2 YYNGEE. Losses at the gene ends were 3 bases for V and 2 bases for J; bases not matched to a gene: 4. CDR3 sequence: CASSEGQKNTEAFF. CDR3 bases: TGTGCCAGCAGCGAGGGACAGAAAAACACTGAAGCTTTCTTT.

CDR3 loop: CASSTTNSPLHF. The CDR3 DNA reads as TGTGCCAGCAGCACAACAAATTCACCCCTCCACTTT. The chain couples TRBV5-4 to TRBJ1-6; D unresolved. Germline lookup yields CDR1 SGHNT and CDR2 YYREEE (reference sequence). The CDR3 has 12 residues. The ends were cut back, 4 bases at V and 7 bases at J, with 6 bases in the middle. The full variable domain, completed using reference TRBV5-4 and TRBJ1-6, is ETGVTQSPTHLIKTRGQQVTLRCSSQSGHNTVSWYQQALGQGPQFIFQYYREEENGRGNFPPRFSGLQFPNYSSELNVNALELDDSALYLCASSTTNSPLHFGNGTRLTVT.

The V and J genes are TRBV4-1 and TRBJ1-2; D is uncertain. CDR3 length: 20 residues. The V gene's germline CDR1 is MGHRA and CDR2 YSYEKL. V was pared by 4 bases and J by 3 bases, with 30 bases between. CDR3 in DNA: TGCGCCAGCAGCCCAGTAGGAGCAGCCGGAGGAAAACCTGGGGACTATGGCTACACCTTC. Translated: CASSPVGAAGGKPGDYGYTF.

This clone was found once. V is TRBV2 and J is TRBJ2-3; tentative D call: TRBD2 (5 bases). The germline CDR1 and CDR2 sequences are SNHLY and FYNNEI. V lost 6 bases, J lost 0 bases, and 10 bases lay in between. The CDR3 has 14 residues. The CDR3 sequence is CASRWRASTDTQYF. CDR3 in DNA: TGTGCCAGCAGGTGGCGGGCTAGCACAGATACGCAGTATTTT.

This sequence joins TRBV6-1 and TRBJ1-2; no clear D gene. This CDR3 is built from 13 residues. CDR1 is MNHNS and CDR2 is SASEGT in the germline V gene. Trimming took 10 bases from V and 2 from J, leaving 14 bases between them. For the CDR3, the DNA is TGTGCCACCGTGATCGACCCAAACTATGGCTACACCTTC. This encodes CATVIDPNYGYTF.

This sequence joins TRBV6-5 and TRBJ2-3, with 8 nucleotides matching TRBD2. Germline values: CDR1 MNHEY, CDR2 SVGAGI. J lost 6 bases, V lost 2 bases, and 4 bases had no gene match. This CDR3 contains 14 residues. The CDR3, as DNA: TGTGCCAGCAGTTACGGTAGCGGGGCTGATACGCAGTATTTT. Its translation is CASSYGSGADTQYF.

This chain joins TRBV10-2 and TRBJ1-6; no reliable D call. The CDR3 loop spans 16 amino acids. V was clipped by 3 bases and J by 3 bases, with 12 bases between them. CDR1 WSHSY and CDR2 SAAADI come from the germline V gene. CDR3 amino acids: CASSEGQELYNSPLHF. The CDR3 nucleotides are TGCGCCAGCAGTGAAGGTCAGGAACTCTATAATTCACCCCTCCACTTT.

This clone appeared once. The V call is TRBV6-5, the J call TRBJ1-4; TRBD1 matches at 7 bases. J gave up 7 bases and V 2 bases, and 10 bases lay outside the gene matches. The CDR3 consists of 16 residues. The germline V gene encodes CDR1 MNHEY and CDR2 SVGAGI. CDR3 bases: TGTGCCAGCAGTTACCGACAGGGCGGGCCTGGTGAAAAACTGTTTTTT. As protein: CASSYRQGGPGEKLFF.

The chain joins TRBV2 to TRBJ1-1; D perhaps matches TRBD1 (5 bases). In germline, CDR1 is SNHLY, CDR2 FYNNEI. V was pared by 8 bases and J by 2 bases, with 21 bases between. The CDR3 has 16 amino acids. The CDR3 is CASLPLKDTLNTEAFF. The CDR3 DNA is TGTGCCAGCTTACCCCTAAAGGACACCTTAAACACTGAAGCTTTCTTT.

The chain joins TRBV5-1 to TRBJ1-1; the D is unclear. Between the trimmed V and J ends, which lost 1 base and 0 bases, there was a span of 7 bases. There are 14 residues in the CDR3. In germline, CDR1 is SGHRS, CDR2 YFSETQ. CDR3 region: CASSLLSMNTEAFF. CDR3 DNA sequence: TGCGCCAGCAGCTTGCTGTCCATGAACACTGAAGCTTTCTTT.